This T cell receptor (beta chain) was recorded in a study of human T cells and chemical hapten exposure. The wider study: Across samples, TCR yields varied, mostly owing to small differences in pooled library volumes. General observations from the study: Sensitizing with DPC caused no change in TCRs above 1 in 1000 frequency.

Total RNA was extracted from unfractionated whole blood. As concerns this clonotype: Its antigen is unidentified.

CDR1 is KGHDR, CDR2 SFDVKD, per germline. Trimming removed 4 bases from V and 4 bases from J, with 4 bases in between. The CDR3 is 12 residues long. Attachment of unique molecular identifiers to individual cDNA molecules was performed in the library. As processed by the authors: Approximately 99,000 TCRs per sample was the median, with a range of about 20,000 to 750,000. One entry per CDR3 protein, called by TCRdb with MiXCR from the reads. These V and J calls rely on TCRdb rather than the paper's analysis. The sample contains roughly 3,000 distinct CDR3 sequences, about 47% of which appear only once.

The sequencing sample was made of whole blood. The J gene is TRBJ2-1, the V gene TRBV24-1, with no clear D. This clonotype originated in a human donor who had alopecia or was a healthy volunteer (not recorded which). Some clones in this sample may be carry-over from other donors' samples. This table probably holds off-target reads from a library built for another chain. The CDR3 bases are TGTGCCACCAGTGAGGGGTACAATGAGCAGTTCTTC. It specifies CATSEGYNEQFF.